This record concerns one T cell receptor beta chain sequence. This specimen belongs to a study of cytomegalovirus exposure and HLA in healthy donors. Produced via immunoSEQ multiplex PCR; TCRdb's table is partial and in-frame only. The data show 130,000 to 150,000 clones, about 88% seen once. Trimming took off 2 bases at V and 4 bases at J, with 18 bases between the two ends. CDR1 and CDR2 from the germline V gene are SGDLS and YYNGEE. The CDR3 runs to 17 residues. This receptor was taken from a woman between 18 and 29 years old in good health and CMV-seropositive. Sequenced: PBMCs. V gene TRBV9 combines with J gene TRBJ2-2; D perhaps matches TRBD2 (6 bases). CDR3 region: CASSVSMGGAPTGELFF. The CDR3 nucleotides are TGTGCCAGCAGCGTCTCCATGGGGGGAGCCCCCACCGGGGAGCTGTTTTTT.